This entry concerns a single T cell receptor (beta chain). The protocol was immunoSEQ multiplex PCR, while the TCRdb copy is restricted to in-frame clones and leaves out a portion. Among 250,000 to 300,000 clones listed, over 65% were seen once. These data belong to a study of blood T cell repertoires in COVID-19. The wider study: In each case, the material was cDNA or gDNA derived from T cells, B-cell-depleted T cells, or PBMCs.

CDR1 SGHTA and CDR2 FQGNSA come from the germline V gene. The V and J ends lost 5 bases and 6 bases respectively, with 17 bases between them. The CDR3 spans 15 residues. What was sequenced was peripheral blood. This receptor was identified in a man aged 55 to 70 who had recovered from COVID-19. V gene TRBV7-2 combines with J gene TRBJ2-1; no clear D. CDR3 loop: CASSLTRLTPNEQFF. The CDR3 nucleotides read TGTGCCAGCAGCCTAACGCGATTAACCCCCAATGAGCAGTTCTTC.